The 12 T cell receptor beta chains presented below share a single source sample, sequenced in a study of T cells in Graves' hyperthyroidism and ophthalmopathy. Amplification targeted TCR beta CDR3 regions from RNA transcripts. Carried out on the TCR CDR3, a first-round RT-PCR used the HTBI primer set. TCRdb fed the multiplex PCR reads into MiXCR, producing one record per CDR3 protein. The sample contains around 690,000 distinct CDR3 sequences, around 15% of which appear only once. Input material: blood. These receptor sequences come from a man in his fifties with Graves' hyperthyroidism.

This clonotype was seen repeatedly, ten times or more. CDR3 sequence (DNA): TGTGCCAGCAGCCAAGATCCTGACGTGAGGGAGACCCAGTACTTC. Protein product: CASSQDPDVRETQYF. This chain joins TRBV3-1 and TRBJ2-5, with D unresolved. CDR3 length: 15 amino acids. V lost 0 bases and J lost 5, with 13 bases in between. Germline values: CDR1 LGHDT, CDR2 YNNKEL (reference sequence).

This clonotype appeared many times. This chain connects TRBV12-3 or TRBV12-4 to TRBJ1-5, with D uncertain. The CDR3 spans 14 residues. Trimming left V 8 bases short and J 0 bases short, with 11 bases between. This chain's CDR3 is CASGHDGSNQPQHF. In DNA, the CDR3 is TGTGCCAGCGGCCATGACGGTAGCAATCAGCCCCAGCATTTT.

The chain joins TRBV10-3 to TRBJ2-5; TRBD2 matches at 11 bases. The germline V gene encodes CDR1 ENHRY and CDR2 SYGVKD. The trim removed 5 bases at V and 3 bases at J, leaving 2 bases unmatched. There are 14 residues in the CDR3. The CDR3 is CAISNSGREETQYF. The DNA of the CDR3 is TGTGCCATCAGTAATAGCGGGAGGGAAGAGACCCAGTACTTC.

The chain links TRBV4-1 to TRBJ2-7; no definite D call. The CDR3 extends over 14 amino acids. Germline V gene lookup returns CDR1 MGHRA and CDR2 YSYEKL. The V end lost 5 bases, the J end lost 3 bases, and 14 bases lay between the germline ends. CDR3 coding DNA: TGCGCCAGCAGCGCTAGGACGGGCGACTACGAGCAGTACTTC. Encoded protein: CASSARTGDYEQYF.

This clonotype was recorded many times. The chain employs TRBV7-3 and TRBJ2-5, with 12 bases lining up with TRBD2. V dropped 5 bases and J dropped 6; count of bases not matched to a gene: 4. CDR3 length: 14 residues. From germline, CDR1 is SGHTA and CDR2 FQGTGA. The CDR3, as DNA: TGTGCCAGCAGCACCGGGACTAGCGGGCAGACCCAGTACTTC. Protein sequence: CASSTGTSGQTQYF.

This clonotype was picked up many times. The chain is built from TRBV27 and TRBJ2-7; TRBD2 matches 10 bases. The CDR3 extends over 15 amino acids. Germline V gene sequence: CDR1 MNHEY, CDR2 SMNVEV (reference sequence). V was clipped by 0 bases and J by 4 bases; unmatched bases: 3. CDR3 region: CASSLSSGRGYEQYF. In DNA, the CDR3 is TGTGCCAGCAGTTTATCAAGCGGGAGGGGTTACGAGCAGTACTTC.

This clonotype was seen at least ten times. For the CDR3, the DNA is TGTGCCAGCAGCTTAGCGGGAGGACTCCAAGAGACCCAGTACTTC. It encodes CASSLAGGLQETQYF. This rearrangement joins TRBV7-3 to TRBJ2-5, with 8 bases identical to TRBD2. The germline V gene encodes CDR1 SGHTA and CDR2 FQGTGA. CDR3 length: 15 amino acids. V was clipped by 2 bases and J by 1 base; unmatched bases: 3. The whole variable domain, remainder taken from reference TRBV7-3 and TRBJ2-5, is GAGVSQTPSNKVTEKGKYVELRCDPISGHTALYWYRQSLGQGPEFLIYFQGTGAADDSGLPNDRFFAVRPEGSVSTLKIQRTERGDSAVYLCASSLAGGLQETQYFGPGTRLLVL.

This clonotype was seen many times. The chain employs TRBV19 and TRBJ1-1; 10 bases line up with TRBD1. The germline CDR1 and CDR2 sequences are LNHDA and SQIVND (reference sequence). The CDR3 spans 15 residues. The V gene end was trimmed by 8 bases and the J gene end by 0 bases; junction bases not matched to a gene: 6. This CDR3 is CASGDRGGLNTEAFF. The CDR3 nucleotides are TGTGCCAGTGGGGACAGGGGAGGTTTGAACACTGAAGCTTTCTTT.

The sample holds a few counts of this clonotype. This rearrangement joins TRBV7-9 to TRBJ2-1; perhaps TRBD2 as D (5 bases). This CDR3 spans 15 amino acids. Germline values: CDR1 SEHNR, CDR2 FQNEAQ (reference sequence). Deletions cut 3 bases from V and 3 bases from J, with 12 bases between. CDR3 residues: CASSLKDEGYNEQFF. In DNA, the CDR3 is TGTGCCAGCAGCTTGAAGGATGAGGGCTACAATGAGCAGTTCTTC.

CDR3 amino acids: CASSYSGRRDYGYTF. In DNA form, the CDR3 reads TGTGCCAGCAGTTACTCTGGCAGGAGGGACTATGGCTACACCTTC. The rearrangement joins TRBV6-2 or TRBV6-3 to TRBJ1-2; D not resolved. Trimming pared 0 bases from V and 3 bases from J, leaving 11 bases between. The CDR3 sequence is 15 residues long. Looked up from germline, CDR1 is MNHEY and CDR2 is SVGEGT.

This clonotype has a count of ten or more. CDR3 nucleotides: TGTGCCATCAGTGATCAAGGACTAGCGGGAGGGGGCTATTACAATGAGCAGTTCTTC. Its translation: CAISDQGLAGGGYYNEQFF. V is TRBV10-3 and J is TRBJ2-1, with 15 bases aligning to TRBD2. Germline CDR1 is ENHRY and CDR2 is SYGVKD. The length of the CDR3 is 19 residues. V was pared by 3 bases and J by 4 bases, with 10 bases of the junction left unmatched.

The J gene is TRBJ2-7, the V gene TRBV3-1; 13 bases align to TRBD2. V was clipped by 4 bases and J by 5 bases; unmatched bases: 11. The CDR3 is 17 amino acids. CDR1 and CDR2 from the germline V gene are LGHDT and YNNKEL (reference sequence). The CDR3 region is CASSRGELAGGRHEQYF. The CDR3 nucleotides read TGTGCCAGCAGCCGGGGAGAACTAGCGGGAGGGCGGCACGAGCAGTACTTC.